Below are 17 T cell receptor beta chains sequenced from a single sample in a study of technical replicates of blood from a handful of donors. Measured with immunoSEQ multiplex PCR; TCRdb has only the in-frame clones, and not every one. The data contain roughly 80,000 clones, around 92% of them seen just once; the ten biggest clones take up 0.41%. Sequenced sample: T cells isolated from PBMCs. The receptors originated from a human donor in good health.

The rearrangement joins TRBV6-5 to TRBJ2-7; D gene unclear. Looked up from germline, CDR1 is MNHEY and CDR2 is SVGAGI. Trimming removed 8 bases at V and 3 bases at J, with 11 bases between. The CDR3 spans 12 residues. CDR3 in DNA: TGTGCCAGCGCAGGTTTGTTCTACGAGCAGTACTTC. Protein: CASAGLFYEQYF.

The chain couples TRBV9 to TRBJ1-1; 7 nucleotides line up with TRBD1. CDR3 length: 18 residues. Germline values: CDR1 SGDLS, CDR2 YYNGEE. V gave up 4 bases and J gave up 3 bases; unmatched junction bases: 18. CDR3 DNA: TGTGCCAGCAGCCGGACGCTTTCACAGGGGATAGAGGACACTGAAGCTTTCTTT. It yields the protein CASSRTLSQGIEDTEAFF.

The gene calls are TRBV2 and TRBJ1-1, with D maybe TRBD1 (6 bases). Germline assignment: CDR1 SNHLY and CDR2 FYNNEI. The CDR3 extends over 14 amino acids. V lost 2 bases to trimming and J lost 4 bases, with 11 bases between them. As DNA, the CDR3 is TGTGCCAGCAGTGAACGGGACACTTCCACTGAAGCTTTCTTT. This sequence encodes CASSERDTSTEAFF.

The chain couples TRBV27 to TRBJ1-1; TRBD1 is a possible D gene (6 bases). Germline loops: CDR1 MNHEY, CDR2 SMNVEV (reference sequence). The CDR3 has 15 amino acids. Trimming stripped 3 bases from V and 2 bases from J, with 13 bases between. The CDR3 DNA sequence: TGTGCCAGCAGTTTGGTAGGGGGTGAAAACACTGAAGCTTTCTTT. Residues: CASSLVGGENTEAFF.

The chain recombines TRBV28 with TRBJ1-2, with D hard to call. Germline values: CDR1 MDHEN, CDR2 SYDVKM. Trimming pared 6 bases from V and 7 bases from J, leaving 6 bases between. The CDR3 spans 10 residues. The CDR3 nucleotides read TGTGCCAGCAGCCGGGGTGGCTACACCTTC. Translated, it gives CASSRGGYTF.

CDR3 residues: CAWSESGTGRLQPQHF. Written as DNA, the CDR3 is TGTGCCTGGAGCGAATCTGGGACAGGGCGGTTACAGCCCCAGCATTTT. The rearrangement uses TRBV30 and TRBJ1-5; 9 bases are shared with TRBD1. This CDR3 spans 16 amino acids. Germline V CDR1 and CDR2: GTSNPN, SVGIG (reference sequence). The trim removed 3 bases at V and 7 bases at J, leaving 13 bases unmatched.

This clone appeared once. The V gene is TRBV28, the J gene TRBJ2-1; tentative D call: TRBD2 (6 bases). Trimming pared 8 bases from V and 4 bases from J, leaving 12 bases between. CDR1 is MDHEN and CDR2 is SYDVKM in the germline V gene. The length of the CDR3 is 13 residues. CDR3 sequence reads: CASRTSPYNEQFF. The CDR3 nucleotides read TGTGCCAGCCGAACTAGCCCATACAATGAGCAGTTCTTC.

This clone was picked up one time. This chain links TRBV10-3 with TRBJ2-1; possibly TRBD1 for D (6 bases). The CDR3 sequence is 13 residues long. Germline V gene sequence: CDR1 ENHRY, CDR2 SYGVKD. V dropped 0 bases and J dropped 6 bases, with 6 bases sitting between them. DNA for the CDR3: TGTGCCATCAGTGAGTCGGGGGCCAATGAGCAGTTCTTC. Protein: CAISESGANEQFF.

This clone was recorded once. The V call is TRBV5-1, the J call TRBJ2-7; D remains ambiguous. This CDR3 is built from 11 residues. Germline V gives CDR1 SGHRS, CDR2 YFSETQ. Trimming stripped 4 bases from V and 3 bases from J, with 5 bases between. CDR3 region: CASSNSYEQYF. The CDR3 nucleotides are TGCGCCAGCAGCAACAGCTACGAGCAGTACTTC.

V and J are TRBV11-3 and TRBJ2-7; the match to TRBD2 covers 8 bases. The germline CDR1 and CDR2 sequences are SGHNT and YENEEA. V was pared by 2 bases and J by 2 bases, with 5 bases of the junction left unmatched. There are 15 residues in the CDR3. The CDR3 coding sequence is TGTGCCAGCAGCTTAATAGCGGGGCAAACCTACGAGCAGTACTTC. Translating it yields CASSLIAGQTYEQYF. Based on the CDR3 plus reference TRBV11-3 and TRBJ2-7, the full variable domain is EAGVVQSPRYKIIEKKQPVAFWCNPISGHNTLYWYLQNLGQGPELLIRYENEEAVDDSQLPKDRFSAERLKGVDSTLKIQPAELGDSAVYLCASSLIAGQTYEQYFGPGTRLTVT.

V usage is TRBV13 and J usage is TRBJ2-7; 8 nucleotides line up with TRBD2. The CDR3 is 15 amino acids. Germline V gene lookup returns CDR1 PRHDT and CDR2 FYEKMQ (reference sequence). The V gene end was trimmed by 0 bases and the J gene end by 1 base; junction bases not matched to a gene: 2. The CDR3, as DNA: TGTGCCAGCAGCTTAGGACGGGAGGGATCCTACGAGCAGTACTTC. Protein: CASSLGREGSYEQYF.

The genes are TRBV19 and TRBJ2-3; 11 bases are a match to TRBD1. CDR3 size: 15 residues. In germline, CDR1 is LNHDA, CDR2 SQIVND (reference sequence). J was trimmed by 6 bases and V by 6 bases; bases with no gene match: 8. CDR3 in DNA: TGTGCCAGTAGCGCAAGGGACAGGGGGACGGATACGCAGTATTTT. Translated, it gives CASSARDRGTDTQYF.

The chain carries TRBV23-1 and TRBJ2-7; D perhaps matches TRBD2 (7 bases). TRBV23-1 counts as an open reading frame of uncertain function. The CDR3 runs to 19 residues. Between the trimmed V and J ends, which lost 0 bases and 0 bases, there was a span of 21 bases. The CDR3, as DNA: TGCGCCAGCAGTCAATCGGGAGGGGGTCACGGGAGAAGCTCCTACGAGCAGTACTTC. This codes for CASSQSGGGHGRSSYEQYF.

The chain combines TRBV21-1 with TRBJ2-5; the DNA was not used to check the table's D call, TRBD2. TRBV21-1 is a pseudogene locus. This CDR3 is 15 amino acids long. The CDR3 bases are TGTGCCAGCACCAAGGCTAGCGGGCCCCAAGAGACCCAGTACTTC. The encoded protein is CASTKASGPQETQYF.

The J gene is TRBJ2-5, the V gene TRBV11-3, with D maybe TRBD2 (5 bases). V was clipped by 1 base and J by 1 base, with 7 bases between them. CDR3 length equals 14 residues. Germline values: CDR1 SGHNT, CDR2 YENEEA. The CDR3 sequence is CASSLGGSQETQYF. The CDR3 nucleotides are TGTGCCAGCAGCTTAGGCGGGTCCCAAGAGACCCAGTACTTC. Supplemented by reference TRBV11-3 and TRBJ2-5, the full variable domain reads EAGVVQSPRYKIIEKKQPVAFWCNPISGHNTLYWYLQNLGQGPELLIRYENEEAVDDSQLPKDRFSAERLKGVDSTLKIQPAELGDSAVYLCASSLGGSQETQYFGPGTRLLVL.

This clone was counted a single time. The chain uses TRBV19 and TRBJ2-1; 13 bases agree with TRBD2. This CDR3 has 15 amino acids. The V segment lost 5 bases and the J segment 7 bases; nucleotides outside the gene matches: 5. Germline V gene data show CDR1 as LNHDA and CDR2 as SQIVND (reference sequence). The CDR3 DNA reads TGTGCCAGTAGTGGACTAGCGGGAGTACGGAATGAGCAGTTCTTC. Its translation is CASSGLAGVRNEQFF.

The chain uses TRBV10-3 and TRBJ2-7, with D possibly being TRBD1 (6 bases). The germline CDR1 and CDR2 sequences are ENHRY and SYGVKD. Trimming left V 8 bases short and J 2 bases short, with 10 bases between. CDR3 length: 12 residues. CDR3 bases: TGTGCCATCGCGGACAGCCCCTACGAGCAGTACTTC. Its protein is CAIADSPYEQYF.